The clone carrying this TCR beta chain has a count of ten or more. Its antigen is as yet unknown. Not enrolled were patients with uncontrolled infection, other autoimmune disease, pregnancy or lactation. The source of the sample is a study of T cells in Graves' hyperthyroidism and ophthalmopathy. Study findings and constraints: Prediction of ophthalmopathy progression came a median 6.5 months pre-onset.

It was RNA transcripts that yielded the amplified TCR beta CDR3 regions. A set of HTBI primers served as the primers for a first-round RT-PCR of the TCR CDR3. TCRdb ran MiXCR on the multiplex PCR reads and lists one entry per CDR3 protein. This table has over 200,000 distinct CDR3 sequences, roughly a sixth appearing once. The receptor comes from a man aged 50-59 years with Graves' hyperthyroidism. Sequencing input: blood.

CDR3 residues: CASSSVLAGAHEQYF. CDR3 in DNA: TGTGCCAGCAGCTCTGTATTAGCGGGAGCCCACGAGCAGTACTTC. This chain uses TRBV9 with TRBJ2-7, with TRBD2 matching 9 bases. The CDR3 contains 15 residues. Germline-derived CDR1 and CDR2 are SGDLS and YYNGEE. The ends lost 4 bases at V and 5 bases at J; junction bases unmatched: 10.